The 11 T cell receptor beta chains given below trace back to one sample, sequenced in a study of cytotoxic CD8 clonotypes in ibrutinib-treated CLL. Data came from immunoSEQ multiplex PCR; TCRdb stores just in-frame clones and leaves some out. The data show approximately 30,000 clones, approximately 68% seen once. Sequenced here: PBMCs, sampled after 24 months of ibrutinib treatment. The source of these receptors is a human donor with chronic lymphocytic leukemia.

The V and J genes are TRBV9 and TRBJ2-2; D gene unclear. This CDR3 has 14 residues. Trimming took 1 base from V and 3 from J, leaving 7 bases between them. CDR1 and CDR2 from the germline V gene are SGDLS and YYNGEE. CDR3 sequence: CASSVHIYTGELFF. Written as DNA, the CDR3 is TGTGCCAGCAGCGTACACATATACACCGGGGAGCTGTTTTTT.

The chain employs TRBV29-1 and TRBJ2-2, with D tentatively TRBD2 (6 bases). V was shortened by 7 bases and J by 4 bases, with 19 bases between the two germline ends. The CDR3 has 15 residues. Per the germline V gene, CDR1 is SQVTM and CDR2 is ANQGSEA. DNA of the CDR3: TGCAGCGCTGGGACTCCGAGGTTGGGCACCGGGGAGCTGTTTTTT. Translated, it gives CSAGTPRLGTGELFF.

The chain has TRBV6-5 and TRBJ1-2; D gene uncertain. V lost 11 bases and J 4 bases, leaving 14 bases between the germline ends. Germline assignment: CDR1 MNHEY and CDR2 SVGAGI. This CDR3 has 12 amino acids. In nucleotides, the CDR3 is TGTGCCGCCGTAGACGGAGTCTATGGCTACACCTTC. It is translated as CAAVDGVYGYTF.

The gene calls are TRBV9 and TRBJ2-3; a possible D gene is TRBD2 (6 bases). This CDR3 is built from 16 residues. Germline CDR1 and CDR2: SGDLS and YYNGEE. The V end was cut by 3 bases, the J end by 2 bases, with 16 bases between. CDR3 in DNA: TGTGCCAGCAGCGGCCGCTCTAGCGAATACACAGATACGCAGTATTTT. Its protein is CASSGRSSEYTDTQYF.

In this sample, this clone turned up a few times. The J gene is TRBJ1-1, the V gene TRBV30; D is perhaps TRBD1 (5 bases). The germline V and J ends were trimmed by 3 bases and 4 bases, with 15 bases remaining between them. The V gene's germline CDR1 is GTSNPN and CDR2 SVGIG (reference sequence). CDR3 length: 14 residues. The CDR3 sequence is CAWSPRGGITEAFF. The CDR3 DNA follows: TGTGCCTGGAGCCCCCGCGGGGGAATCACTGAAGCTTTCTTT.

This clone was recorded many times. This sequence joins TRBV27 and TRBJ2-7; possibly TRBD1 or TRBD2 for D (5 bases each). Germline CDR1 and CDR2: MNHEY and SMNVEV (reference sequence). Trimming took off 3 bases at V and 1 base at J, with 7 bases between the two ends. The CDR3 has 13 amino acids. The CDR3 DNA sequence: TGTGCCAGCAGTTTGGGGGATTCCTACGAGCAGTACTTC. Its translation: CASSLGDSYEQYF.

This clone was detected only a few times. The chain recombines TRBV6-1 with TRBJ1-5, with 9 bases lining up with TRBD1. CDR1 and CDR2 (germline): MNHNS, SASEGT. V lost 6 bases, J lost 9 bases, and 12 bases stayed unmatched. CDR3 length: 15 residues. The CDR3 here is CASSAGTGLIGPQHF. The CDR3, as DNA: TGTGCCAGCAGCGCCGGGACAGGGCTCATTGGGCCCCAGCATTTT.

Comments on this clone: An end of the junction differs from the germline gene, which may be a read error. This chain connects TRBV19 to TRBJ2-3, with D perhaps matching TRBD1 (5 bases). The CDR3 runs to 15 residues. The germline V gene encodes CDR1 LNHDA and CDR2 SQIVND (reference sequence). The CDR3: CASSIGAVGTDTQYF. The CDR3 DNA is TGTGCCAGTAGCATAGGGGCAGTCGGCACAGATACGCAGTATTTT.

DNA for the CDR3: TGTGCCAGCAGCGCAAAGGGGGCGATCTACGAGCAGTACTTC. Amino acid sequence: CASSAKGAIYEQYF. The chain links TRBV21-1 to TRBJ2-7; TRBD1 is the table's D call and was not checked against the DNA. TRBV21-1 is a known pseudogene. This CDR3 contains 14 residues.

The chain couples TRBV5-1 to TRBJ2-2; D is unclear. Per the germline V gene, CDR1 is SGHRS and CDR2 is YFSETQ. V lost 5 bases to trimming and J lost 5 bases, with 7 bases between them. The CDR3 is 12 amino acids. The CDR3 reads CASRRDTGELFF. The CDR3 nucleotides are TGCGCCAGCAGAAGGGATACCGGGGAGCTGTTTTTT.

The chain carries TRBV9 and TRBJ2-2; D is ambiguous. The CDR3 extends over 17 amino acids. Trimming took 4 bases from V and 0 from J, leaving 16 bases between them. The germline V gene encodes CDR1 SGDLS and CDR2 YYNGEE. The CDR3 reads CASSRAPGNANTGELFF. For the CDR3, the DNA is TGTGCCAGCAGCCGTGCCCCAGGCAACGCGAACACCGGGGAGCTGTTTTTT.